One and the same sample provided the 26 T cell receptor beta chains below, sequenced in a study of CD8+CD57+ T cells in acquired aplastic anemia. Those patients picked for sequencing had displayed CD8+CD57+ cell expansion on flow cytometry. Researchers used genomic DNA as the template to profile TCR beta VDJ and CDR3. Each CDR3 protein gets one entry after TCRdb re-called the reads with MiXCR. The sample gives about 58,000 distinct CDR3 sequences, roughly 60% of which show up once; roughly 15% is in the top ten. Sequencing was done on a sample of sorted CD4+, CD8+, or CD8+CD57+ T cells (not recorded which) from PBMCs. Receptors originate from a human donor with aplastic anemia.

This clonotype was recorded many times. This chain connects TRBV5-5 to TRBJ2-2, with 8 bases lining up with TRBD1. This CDR3 region has 15 residues. V was pared by 4 bases and J by 5 bases, with 7 bases of the junction left unmatched. Germline loops: CDR1 SGHKS, CDR2 YYEKEE (reference sequence). CDR3 sequence (DNA): TGTGCCAGCAGCGCATGGACAGGGAAAACCGGGGAGCTGTTTTTT. It translates to CASSAWTGKTGELFF.

The chain recombines TRBV10-3 with TRBJ2-7, with D hard to call. This CDR3 comprises 12 residues. Germline CDR1 reads ENHRY; CDR2 reads SYGVKD. Trimming took off 2 bases at V and 6 bases at J, with 8 bases between the two ends. Written as DNA, the CDR3 is TGTGCCATCAGTGAGCCACCGACCGAGCAGTACTTC. This translates into CAISEPPTEQYF.

The chain couples TRBV25-1 to TRBJ2-3, with TRBD1 matching 7 bases. Germline V lookup: CDR1 MGHDK, CDR2 SYGVNS. CDR3 length equals 15 residues. Trimming at V came to 8 bases and at J to 3 bases, leaving 11 bases not matched to a gene. The CDR3 sequence is CASGRAGGLTDTQYF. In DNA form, the CDR3 reads TGTGCCAGCGGAAGAGCAGGGGGTTTGACAGATACGCAGTATTTT. Supplemented by reference TRBV25-1 and TRBJ2-3, the full variable domain reads EADIYQTPRYLVIGTGKKITLECSQTMGHDKMYWYQQDPGMELHLIHYSYGVNSTEKGDLSSESTVSRIRTEHFPLTLESARPSHTSQYLCASGRAGGLTDTQYFGPGTRLTVL.

V and J are TRBV25-1 and TRBJ1-4, with TRBD1 identical over 8 bases. J gave up 4 bases and V 8 bases, and 6 bases lay outside the gene matches. The V gene's germline CDR1 is MGHDK and CDR2 SYGVNS. CDR3 length: 14 residues. The CDR3 reads CASGTGTINEKLFF. Here the CDR3 DNA reads TGTGCCAGCGGGACAGGAACGATTAATGAAAAACTGTTTTTT. Combining the CDR3 with reference TRBV25-1 and TRBJ1-4 gives the whole variable domain EADIYQTPRYLVIGTGKKITLECSQTMGHDKMYWYQQDPGMELHLIHYSYGVNSTEKGDLSSESTVSRIRTEHFPLTLESARPSHTSQYLCASGTGTINEKLFFGSGTQLSVL.

This clonotype was detected many times. The rearrangement uses TRBV30 and TRBJ1-2; D is uncertain. Germline-derived CDR1 and CDR2 are GTSNPN and SVGIG (reference sequence). There are 15 residues in the CDR3. The germline V and J ends were trimmed by 3 bases and 2 bases, with 16 bases remaining between them. The CDR3 bases are TGTGCCTGGAGACACGGCCAACTACCAAACTATGGCTACACCTTC. Translated, it gives CAWRHGQLPNYGYTF.

This clonotype turned up a few times. V usage is TRBV10-2 and J usage is TRBJ2-5; TRBD1 or TRBD2 may be the D gene (5 bases each). Per germline, CDR1 WSHSY and CDR2 SAAADI. CDR3 length: 14 amino acids. V lost 2 bases to trimming and J lost 2 bases, with 9 bases between them. The CDR3 sequence: CASSEIGGQETQYF. The CDR3 coding sequence is TGCGCCAGCAGTGAGATTGGGGGACAAGAGACCCAGTACTTC.

This clonotype was counted a few times. A much larger clone lies a single base off, so this may be a read error. The V and J genes are TRBV5-4 and TRBJ1-4; weak D call: TRBD1 (6 bases). The germline V gene has CDR1 SGHNT and CDR2 YYREEE (reference sequence). The CDR3 loop spans 13 amino acids. CDR3 amino acids: CASSPGAGEKLVF. DNA of the CDR3: TGTGCCAGCAGCCCGGGGGCGGGAGAAAAACTGGTTTTT.

This clonotype was counted ten times or more. The chain uses TRBV9 and TRBJ1-1; tentatively, D is TRBD1 (5 bases). CDR1 and CDR2 from the germline V gene are SGDLS and YYNGEE. V was clipped by 2 bases and J by 0 bases, with 8 bases between them. This CDR3 contains 14 residues. This CDR3 is CASSVGTLNTEAFF. CDR3 coding DNA: TGTGCCAGCAGCGTCGGGACTCTGAACACTGAAGCTTTCTTT.

V and J are TRBV9 and TRBJ1-1; D remains ambiguous. V lost 2 bases and J lost 5, with 10 bases in between. The CDR3 runs 13 residues. Germline V gene sequence: CDR1 SGDLS, CDR2 YYNGEE. CDR3 loop: CASSVDRETEAFF. In DNA, the CDR3 is TGTGCCAGCAGCGTTGATCGGGAAACTGAAGCTTTCTTT. Full variable domain (missing parts from reference TRBV9 and TRBJ1-1): DSGVTQTPKHLITATGQRVTLRCSPRSGDLSVYWYQQSLDQGLQFLIQYYNGEERAKGNILERFSAQQFPDLHSELNLSSLELGDSALYFCASSVDRETEAFFGQGTRLTVV.

The chain recombines TRBV11-2 with TRBJ2-1; D perhaps matches TRBD1 (7 bases). Trimming removed 5 bases from V and 8 bases from J, with 16 bases in between. In germline, CDR1 is SGHAT, CDR2 FQNNGV. This CDR3 comprises 14 residues. The CDR3 loop reads CASSQRGTVDEQFF. The CDR3, as DNA: TGTGCCAGCAGCCAACGGGGGACAGTGGATGAGCAGTTCTTC.

This sequence joins TRBV11-2 and TRBJ1-2, with TRBD1 as a possible D gene (5 bases). The CDR3 covers 18 residues. Germline V gene data show CDR1 as SGHAT and CDR2 as FQNNGV. The ends were cut back, 5 bases at V and 8 bases at J, with 30 bases in the middle. For the CDR3, the DNA is TGTGCCAGCAGCATGCAGCCAAGGGACGTCCTCACGACGCAGGGCTACACCTTC. Its protein product is CASSMQPRDVLTTQGYTF.

J is TRBJ2-1 and V is TRBV7-7, with a possible D match to TRBD2 (5 bases). This CDR3 comprises 10 residues. Germline assignment: CDR1 SSHAT and CDR2 FNYEAQ (reference sequence). The CDR3 loop reads CAATGNEQFF. The CDR3 DNA follows: TGTGCTGCAACGGGGAATGAGCAGTTCTTC.

The chain carries TRBV5-1 and TRBJ2-7; 7 nucleotides line up with TRBD1. This CDR3 contains 14 residues. After removal of 4 bases from V and 2 bases from J, the junction contained 6 bases not matched to a gene. Per germline, CDR1 SGHRS and CDR2 YFSETQ. In nucleotides, the CDR3 is TGCGCCAGCAGCAGGGGGACAGACGCCTACGAGCAGTACTTC. This translates into CASSRGTDAYEQYF.

This clonotype was counted between two and nine times. This sequence joins TRBV15 and TRBJ2-7; D ambiguous. The CDR3 is 13 amino acids. The germline CDR1 and CDR2 sequences are LNHNV and YYDKDF (reference sequence). V was clipped by 0 bases and J by 3 bases, with 6 bases between them. The CDR3: CATSRDLDYEQYF. CDR3 sequence (DNA): TGTGCCACCAGCAGAGATCTAGACTACGAGCAGTACTTC.

This clonotype was observed a handful of times. The genes are TRBV15 and TRBJ1-5; tentative D call: TRBD1 (6 bases). The CDR3 covers 12 residues. V was pared by 3 bases and J by 6 bases, with 6 bases between. Germline loops: CDR1 LNHNV, CDR2 YYDKDF (reference sequence). Here the CDR3 DNA reads TGTGCCACCAGCAGCAGGGGTCAGCCCCAGCATTTT. It codes for CATSSRGQPQHF.

With regard to this clonotype: This is likely a read error, given that the CDR3 carries no conserved phenylalanine or tryptophan at its end. It is unclear where the CDR3 begins or ends on the DNA, so no DNA is shown, and the CDR3 is as TCRdb lists it. The V gene is TRBV20-1, the J gene TRBJ1-1; TRBD1, the table's D call, lacks a check against the DNA. The CDR3 is 12 amino acids long, termini counted. CDR1 and CDR2 from the germline V gene are DFQATT and SNEGSKA (reference sequence). CDR3 loop: CSARQGDTEAFL.

In its sample, this clonotype was seen many times. The V call is TRBV7-9, the J call TRBJ1-2; D gene uncertain. CDR1 is SEHNR and CDR2 is FQNEAQ in the germline V gene (reference sequence). The CDR3 length is 16 residues. Deletions cut 2 bases from V and 8 bases from J, with 21 bases between. CDR3 sequence reads: CASSLSEGGVEEGYTF. CDR3 nucleotides: TGTGCCAGCAGCTTATCGGAGGGCGGGGTAGAAGAGGGCTACACCTTC.

The chain carries TRBV10-3 and TRBJ2-1, with D unresolved. The germline CDR1 and CDR2 sequences are ENHRY and SYGVKD. The CDR3 is 13 residues long. V lost 3 bases to trimming and J lost 12 bases, with 15 bases between them. The CDR3 is CAISDLGEVGQFF. CDR3 nucleotide sequence: TGTGCCATCAGTGACCTAGGAGAGGTTGGGCAGTTCTTC.

In regard to this clonotype: A much more abundant neighbour one base away suggests this may be a read error. The rearrangement uses TRBV5-1 and TRBJ1-2, with D unclear. The germline V gene has CDR1 SGHRS and CDR2 YFSETQ. The CDR3 runs 15 residues. V was trimmed by 2 bases and J by 7 bases, leaving 18 bases between them. The CDR3 reads CASSLSAASFCGYTF. In nucleotides, the CDR3 is TGCGCCAGCAGCTTATCAGCAGCCTCCTTCTGTGGCTACACCTTC.

This sequence joins TRBV2 and TRBJ1-2; 7 nucleotides align to TRBD1. This CDR3 comprises 13 residues. Germline V gene data show CDR1 as SNHLY and CDR2 as FYNNEI. V shed 7 bases, J shed 8 bases, and the junction held 10 bases outside the gene matches. CDR3: CASTVWGQTGYTF. The CDR3 DNA reads TGTGCCAGCACAGTATGGGGACAGACGGGCTACACCTTC. Full variable domain (outside the CDR3, taken from reference TRBV2 and TRBJ1-2): EPEVTQTPSHQVTQMGQEVILRCVPISNHLYFYWYRQILGQKVEFLVSFYNNEISEKSEIFDDQFSVERPDGSNFTLKIRSTKLEDSAMYFCASTVWGQTGYTFGSGTRLTVV.

This clonotype was counted ten times or more. The V and J genes are TRBV11-2 and TRBJ1-3, with TRBD1 matching over 8 bases. The CDR3 has 20 residues. The junction had 14 bases not matched to a gene; V was cut back by 1 base and J by 0 bases. Germline assignment: CDR1 SGHAT and CDR2 FQNNGV. The CDR3 DNA sequence: TGTGCCAGCAGCTTAGTAGCGGGGCTCCCTCAGGGGGCCTCTGGAAACACCATATATTTT. It specifies CASSLVAGLPQGASGNTIYF.

A remark on this clonotype: The junction departs from germline at one end; a sequencing error may be responsible. CDR3 sequence (DNA): TGTGCCAGCAGCGCCGGGACTAGCGGGGGGAACACAGACACGCGGTATTTT. It specifies CASSAGTSGGNTDTRYF. V gene TRBV9 combines with J gene TRBJ2-3; TRBD2 agrees at 15 bases. The germline V gene encodes CDR1 SGDLS and CDR2 YYNGEE. This CDR3 spans 17 amino acids.

The V and J genes are TRBV2 and TRBJ1-2, with D unclear. Germline assignment: CDR1 SNHLY and CDR2 FYNNEI. V gave up 1 base and J gave up 8 bases, with 8 bases separating them. This CDR3 is built from 12 residues. The CDR3 here is CASSEVTEGYTF. The CDR3, as DNA: TGTGCCAGCAGTGAAGTCACGGAAGGCTACACCTTC. The whole variable domain, filled in from reference TRBV2 and TRBJ1-2, reads EPEVTQTPSHQVTQMGQEVILRCVPISNHLYFYWYRQILGQKVEFLVSFYNNEISEKSEIFDDQFSVERPDGSNFTLKIRSTKLEDSAMYFCASSEVTEGYTFGSGTRLTVV.

In this sample, this clonotype turned up many times. J is TRBJ1-1 and V is TRBV2; no firm D call. V lost 3 bases, J lost 8 bases, and 10 bases lay in between. The CDR3 is made up of 12 amino acids. The germline V gene encodes CDR1 SNHLY and CDR2 FYNNEI. This CDR3 reads CASSDVAGEAFF. In nucleotides, the CDR3 is TGTGCCAGCAGTGATGTCGCCGGGGAAGCTTTCTTT.

The chain combines TRBV7-2 with TRBJ2-7; weak D call: TRBD1 (5 bases). The V end lost 7 bases, the J end lost 4 bases, and 17 bases lay between the germline ends. Germline V CDR1 and CDR2: SGHTA, FQGNSA. The CDR3 runs to 14 residues. CDR3 loop: CASTSGPRGYEQYF. CDR3 nucleotide sequence: TGTGCCAGCACCTCCGGGCCAAGGGGATACGAGCAGTACTTC.

This clonotype was found many times. The CDR3 spells CASSQGRETIISGNTIYF. The CDR3 DNA reads TGTGCCAGCAGCCAGGGGAGGGAGACAATCATTTCTGGAAACACCATATATTTT. This chain uses TRBV3-1 with TRBJ1-3; D remains ambiguous. The CDR3 length is 18 residues. From germline, CDR1 is LGHDT and CDR2 YNNKEL (reference sequence). The V gene lost 3 bases and the J gene lost 1 base, with 19 bases spanning the gap.